These 11 T cell receptor beta chains originate from one sample sequenced in a study of blood T cell repertoires in COVID-19 (dated by TCRdb to about 2020). Library creation used the immunoSEQ multiplex PCR assay. TCRdb limited this immuneACCESS table to in-frame rearrangements with V and J called. A share of clones is missing; checked studies link under half to unresolved V genes, and the rest is unexplained. The sample table shows about 200,000 clones, and about 83% are seen once. Jointly, the top ten make up 4.5% to 6% of the sample. The sample comprised peripheral blood. These receptors were collected from a woman in her 70s with active or convalescent COVID-19.

The CDR3 coding sequence is TGTGCCAGCAGTGAAGTGGCTTGGGAGACCCAGTACTTC. Its protein product is CASSEVAWETQYF. V gene TRBV6-1 combines with J gene TRBJ2-5; D is unclear. This CDR3 is 13 amino acids long. Trimming cost V 1 base and J 5 bases, with 8 bases left between them. Germline lookup yields CDR1 MNHNS and CDR2 SASEGT.

The gene calls are TRBV27 and TRBJ1-5; TRBD1 matches at 9 bases. V was clipped by 6 bases and J by 0 bases; unmatched bases: 6. CDR1 is MNHEY and CDR2 is SMNVEV in the germline V gene (reference sequence). The CDR3 has 16 residues. Here the CDR3 reads CASRPGTGHSNQPQHF. In DNA form, the CDR3 reads TGTGCCAGCAGACCAGGGACAGGGCATAGCAATCAGCCCCAGCATTTT.

The chain employs TRBV2 and TRBJ1-5; 7 bases agree with TRBD1. The CDR3 has 12 amino acids. The J segment lost 6 bases and the V segment lost 7 bases, leaving 3 bases of the junction unmatched. The V gene's germline CDR1 is SNHLY and CDR2 FYNNEI. CDR3: CASKAGGQPQHF. CDR3 sequence (DNA): TGTGCCAGCAAGGCAGGGGGTCAGCCCCAGCATTTT.

The chain links TRBV7-2 to TRBJ2-2; D remains ambiguous. The germline gives CDR1 SGHTA, CDR2 FQGNSA. The V end lost 5 bases, the J end lost 1 base, and 5 bases lay between the germline ends. CDR3 size: 13 residues. The CDR3 loop reads CASSRQNTGELFF. In nucleotides, the CDR3 is TGTGCCAGCAGCCGACAGAACACCGGGGAGCTGTTTTTT.

This chain links TRBV30 with TRBJ2-1, with 7 bases fitting TRBD1. CDR1 is GTSNPN and CDR2 is SVGIG in the germline V gene (reference sequence). This CDR3 has 13 residues. V lost 6 bases to trimming and J lost 4 bases; unmatched junction nucleotides: 6. The DNA for the CDR3 is TGTGCCTGCCGGGACAGTAATTACAATGAGCAGTTCTTC. As protein: CACRDSNYNEQFF.

CDR3 bases: TGCGCCAGCAGTCCTACTTACAGGGTCGCCGGGGAGCTGTTTTTT. It codes for CASSPTYRVAGELFF. The chain recombines TRBV10-2 with TRBJ2-2, with D tentatively TRBD1 (6 bases). V was pared by 5 bases and J by 6 bases, with 16 bases between. CDR3 size: 15 residues. Looked up from germline, CDR1 is WSHSY and CDR2 is SAAADI.

The chain employs TRBV19 and TRBJ1-5; 9 bases map to TRBD1. V was clipped by 1 base and J by 3 bases; unmatched bases: 1. The germline gives CDR1 LNHDA, CDR2 SQIVND (reference sequence). CDR3 length: 15 amino acids. CDR3 protein: CASSIGQGVNQPQHF. The CDR3 nucleotides are TGTGCCAGTAGTATAGGACAGGGGGTCAATCAGCCCCAGCATTTT.

The rearrangement joins TRBV4-1 to TRBJ2-1; weak D call: TRBD1 (7 bases). The germline V gene encodes CDR1 MGHRA and CDR2 YSYEKL. V lost 6 bases, J lost 4 bases, and 19 bases lay in between. The CDR3 is made up of 16 amino acids. The chain's CDR3 is CASRPMGGRGYNEQFF. The DNA for the CDR3 is TGCGCCAGCAGACCGATGGGGGGCAGGGGGTACAATGAGCAGTTCTTC.

This clone was recorded only once. A much larger clone lies a single base off, so this may be a read error. Other DNA sequences in the sample encode the same CDR3. This chain uses TRBV7-2 with TRBJ2-7, with D unclear. The V gene lost 2 bases and the J gene lost 3 bases, with 2 bases spanning the gap. The germline CDR1 and CDR2 sequences are SGHTA and FQGNSA. The CDR3 loop spans 11 amino acids. The CDR3: CASSLRYEQYF. The CDR3 DNA follows: TGTGCCAGCAGCTTACGCTACGAGCAGTACTTC.

The chain carries TRBV19 and TRBJ2-5, with D possibly being TRBD2 (6 bases). The CDR3 is 10 residues long. V was shortened by 6 bases and J by 7 bases, with 6 bases between the two germline ends. Germline lookup yields CDR1 LNHDA and CDR2 SQIVND (reference sequence). The CDR3 DNA follows: TGTGCCAGTAGGGGGGGGACCCAGTACTTC. It specifies CASRGGTQYF.

This clone was counted a few times. The J gene is TRBJ2-2, the V gene TRBV9, with 7 bases that match TRBD1. V gave up 0 bases and J gave up 4 bases; unmatched junction bases: 3. The CDR3 is 15 amino acids. Germline V lookup: CDR1 SGDLS, CDR2 YYNGEE. CDR3 amino acids: CASSVDNRGTGELFF. CDR3 bases: TGTGCCAGCAGCGTAGATAACAGGGGCACCGGGGAGCTGTTTTTT.